These 24 T cell receptor beta chains came from one sample sequenced in a study of blood T cell repertoires in COVID-19. Assay: immunoSEQ multiplex PCR; the TCRdb copy retains only in-frame clones and omits some. The data hold 110,000 or so clones, with under 85% observed a single time. The source material was peripheral blood. These receptors were obtained from a woman in her seventies with acute or convalescent COVID-19.

The chain is built from TRBV3-1 (or the pseudogene TRBV3-2) and TRBJ2-3, with 9 bases aligning to TRBD2. CDR1 and CDR2 from the germline V gene are LGHDT and YNNKEL (reference sequence). The trim removed 1 base at V and 5 bases at J, leaving 7 bases unmatched. CDR3 size: 16 residues. CDR3 sequence (DNA): TGTGCCAGCAGCCAAGGAAGGAGCGGGGGGCGAGATACGCAGTATTTT. This translates into CASSQGRSGGRDTQYF.

V and J are TRBV28 and TRBJ1-2; TRBD1 matches at 10 bases. Unmatched junction bases numbered 4, after V lost 6 bases and J lost 9 bases. Germline CDR1 reads MDHEN; CDR2 reads SYDVKM. This CDR3 is built from 12 residues. For the CDR3, the DNA is TGTGCCAGCAGCCGGGACAGGGGTAGCTACACCTTC. It yields the protein CASSRDRGSYTF.

This clone was counted a single time. CDR3 sequence reads: CASSMGGLAGEQYF. The CDR3 coding sequence is TGTGCCAGTAGTATGGGGGGGCTCGCAGGCGAGCAGTACTTC. The chain couples TRBV19 to TRBJ2-7; D might be TRBD2 (7 bases). The CDR3 contains 14 residues. Trimming took 3 bases from V and 6 from J, leaving 15 bases between them. The V gene's germline CDR1 is LNHDA and CDR2 SQIVND (reference sequence). Full variable domain (rest looked up from reference TRBV19 and TRBJ2-7): DGGITQSPKYLFRKEGQNVTLSCEQNLNHDAMYWYRQDPGQGLRLIYYSQIVNDFQKGDIAEGYSVSREKKESFPLTVTSAQKNPTAFYLCASSMGGLAGEQYFGPGTRLTVT.

This rearrangement joins TRBV7-3 to TRBJ2-7, with D unresolved. CDR3 length: 18 residues. Germline values: CDR1 SGHTA, CDR2 FQGTGA. V lost 7 bases, J lost 2 bases, and 27 bases lay in between. Here the CDR3 reads CASKNNTSPPSRPYEQYV. CDR3 bases: TGTGCCAGCAAGAACAACACGTCCCCTCCATCCCGCCCCTACGAGCAGTACGTC.

This chain connects TRBV6-5 to TRBJ1-5; no definite D call. The CDR3 is made up of 13 amino acids. V was clipped by 5 bases and J by 2 bases, with 7 bases between them. Germline V gives CDR1 MNHEY, CDR2 SVGAGI. The DNA of the CDR3 is TGTGCCAGCAGTCGTAGCGGCAATCAGCCCCAGCATTTT. This translates into CASSRSGNQPQHF.

J is TRBJ1-1 and V is TRBV29-1; 9 nucleotides align to TRBD1. The length of the CDR3 is 12 residues. V lost 6 bases, J lost 7 bases, and 6 bases stayed unmatched. Germline V gene lookup returns CDR1 SQVTM and CDR2 ANQGSEA. The CDR3 sequence is CSVGQGMGEAFF. The CDR3 region has the DNA TGCAGCGTGGGACAGGGTATGGGTGAAGCTTTCTTT.

V usage is TRBV3-1 (or the pseudogene TRBV3-2) and J usage is TRBJ2-2; maybe TRBD2 (6 bases). This CDR3 comprises 16 residues. Germline V gives CDR1 LGHDT, CDR2 YNNKEL (reference sequence). V was clipped by 1 base and J by 0 bases, with 9 bases between them. The CDR3 region has the DNA TGTGCCAGCAGCCAAGGTGGGGGGACGAACACCGGGGAGCTGTTTTTT. It yields the protein CASSQGGGTNTGELFF.

The chain combines TRBV5-1 with TRBJ1-1, with 8 bases identical to TRBD1. The CDR3 contains 18 residues. The germline CDR1 and CDR2 sequences are SGHRS and YFSETQ. The J segment lost 5 bases and the V segment lost 0 bases, leaving 15 bases of the junction unmatched. The CDR3 nucleotides are TGCGCCAGCAGCTTGGGAAGGCCTGGTGCAGGGGGCCGTACTGAAGCTTTCTTT. Translating it yields CASSLGRPGAGGRTEAFF.

For this clone: The sample has other DNA sequences that encode this CDR3 too. The chain joins TRBV6-5 to TRBJ1-1; a weak D match, TRBD1 (6 bases). CDR1 MNHEY and CDR2 SVGAGI come from the germline V gene. The CDR3 is made up of 14 amino acids. The ends were cut back, 5 bases at V and 1 base at J, with 11 bases in the middle. The CDR3 coding sequence is TGTGCCAGCAGTCCCGGGACAACGAACACTGAAGCTTTCTTT. This gives the protein CASSPGTTNTEAFF.

V usage is TRBV15 and J usage is TRBJ1-1; weak D call: TRBD1 (5 bases). Germline CDR1 reads LNHNV; CDR2 reads YYDKDF (reference sequence). CDR3 length: 17 residues. Trimming removed 0 bases from V and 4 bases from J, with 18 bases in between. The CDR3 coding sequence is TGTGCCACCAGCAGAGATTATGGCGGTGCAGGGCCCACTGAAGCTTTCTTT. It translates to CATSRDYGGAGPTEAFF.

This chain connects TRBV14 to TRBJ2-3, with 7 bases that match TRBD1. J was trimmed by 1 base and V by 1 base; bases with no gene match: 5. The length of the CDR3 is 16 residues. Germline V gene lookup returns CDR1 SGHDN and CDR2 FVKESK. CDR3 protein: CASSQVHRGRTDTQYF. CDR3 nucleotide sequence: TGTGCCAGCAGCCAAGTCCACAGGGGCCGCACAGATACGCAGTATTTT.

This chain joins TRBV9 and TRBJ2-5, with no clear D. CDR3 length: 13 residues. Germline-derived CDR1 and CDR2 are SGDLS and YYNGEE. V was shortened by 7 bases and J by 0 bases, with 10 bases between the two germline ends. The DNA of the CDR3 is TGTGCCAGCGCAAGAGAGTACCAAGAGACCCAGTACTTC. Encoded protein: CASAREYQETQYF.

J is TRBJ2-5 and V is TRBV6-2 or TRBV6-3; TRBD2 matches 9 bases. The CDR3 runs 16 residues. Germline CDR1 reads MNHEY; CDR2 reads SVGEGT. The trim removed 5 bases at V and 0 bases at J, leaving 7 bases unmatched. The CDR3 loop reads CASSPGLATYQETQYF. The CDR3 DNA sequence: TGTGCCAGCAGTCCCGGACTAGCGACGTACCAAGAGACCCAGTACTTC.

This clone was seen a single time. The chain recombines TRBV5-6 with TRBJ2-3; 16 bases are a match to TRBD2. Germline V gene sequence: CDR1 SGHDT, CDR2 YYEEEE. This CDR3 is 19 amino acids long. V shed 4 bases and J 3 bases; nucleotides not matched to a gene: 11. As DNA, the CDR3 is TGTGCCAGCAGCGCCCCGGGACTAGCGGGGGGGCCCCGTACAGATACGCAGTATTTT. As protein: CASSAPGLAGGPRTDTQYF.

In its sample, this clone was seen once. The chain has TRBV3-1 (or the pseudogene TRBV3-2) and TRBJ2-1; TRBD2 matches at 13 bases. With V trimmed by 5 bases and J by 11 bases, 3 bases remained unmatched. The CDR3 consists of 13 residues. Per germline, CDR1 LGHDT and CDR2 YNNKEL (reference sequence). This CDR3 reads CASSGGLAGKQFF. The CDR3 bases are TGTGCCAGCAGCGGGGGACTAGCGGGGAAGCAGTTCTTC.

This clone has only one observation. The chain joins TRBV30 to TRBJ2-7; 11 nucleotides agree with TRBD2. Trimming cost V 4 bases and J 4 bases; bases outside gene matches: 6. CDR3 length: 14 residues. Germline CDR1 is GTSNPN and CDR2 is SVGIG (reference sequence). Here the CDR3 reads CAWTPGLAAYEQYF. Here the CDR3 DNA reads TGTGCCTGGACGCCGGGACTAGCGGCTTACGAGCAGTACTTC.

This clone has just one count. This chain links TRBV2 with TRBJ2-3, with 10 positions matching TRBD2. Germline assignment: CDR1 SNHLY and CDR2 FYNNEI. There are 14 residues in the CDR3. V lost 6 bases, J lost 4 bases, and 4 bases stayed unmatched. In DNA, the CDR3 is TGTGCCAGCAGAGCGGGAGGGGGCCCAGATACGCAGTATTTT. Residues: CASRAGGGPDTQYF.

This clone has a handful of counts. The rearrangement links TRBV18 to TRBJ2-6; 10 bases are shared with TRBD1. Unmatched junction bases numbered 5, after V lost 6 bases and J lost 0 bases. The CDR3 sequence is 17 residues long. Germline V CDR1 and CDR2: KGHSH, LQKENI. Here the CDR3 reads CASSWTGGPSGANVLTF. CDR3 nucleotides: TGTGCCAGCTCTTGGACAGGGGGACCCTCTGGGGCCAACGTCCTGACTTTC.

This chain links TRBV15 with TRBJ2-7; 7 bases are shared with TRBD2. The V segment lost 0 bases and the J segment 2 bases; nucleotides outside the gene matches: 4. The V gene's germline CDR1 is LNHNV and CDR2 YYDKDF (reference sequence). The CDR3 extends over 15 amino acids. CDR3 protein: CATSRERAGTYEQYF. The CDR3 coding sequence is TGTGCCACCAGCAGAGAAAGAGCGGGGACCTACGAGCAGTACTTC.

The sample holds a few counts of this clone. This sequence joins TRBV7-3 and TRBJ2-2; 12 bases fit TRBD2. CDR3 length: 19 amino acids. CDR1 and CDR2 from the germline V gene are SGHTA and FQGTGA. J lost 1 base, V lost 1 base, and 7 bases had no gene match. The CDR3 loop is CASSLRASGRAGNTGELFF. The CDR3 nucleotides are TGTGCCAGCAGCTTAAGGGCTAGCGGGAGGGCCGGGAACACCGGGGAGCTGTTTTTT.

This clone occurred a few times. The CDR3 protein is CASSPNRGRMGANTGELFF. CDR3 bases: TGTGCCAGCAGTCCCAACAGGGGGCGTATGGGCGCGAACACCGGGGAGCTGTTTTTT. The chain recombines TRBV27 with TRBJ2-2; 9 positions agree with TRBD1. V was clipped by 5 bases and J by 0 bases; unmatched bases: 13. This CDR3 is built from 19 residues. Germline CDR1 is MNHEY and CDR2 is SMNVEV (reference sequence).

The chain combines TRBV11-3 with TRBJ2-3; 8 positions match TRBD2. With 5 bases clipped from V and 4 bases from J, the junction kept 14 bases outside the gene matches. The CDR3 totals 17 residues. The germline CDR1 and CDR2 sequences are SGHNT and YENEEA. The CDR3 DNA sequence: TGTGCCAGCAGCCAGGGAGCGACGGGAGGGGGGTCAGATACGCAGTATTTT. The encoded protein is CASSQGATGGGSDTQYF.

This clone was seen just once. The gene calls are TRBV11-3 and TRBJ2-2; D is perhaps TRBD1 (6 bases). Trimming removed 3 bases from V and 4 bases from J, with 15 bases in between. Germline lookup yields CDR1 SGHNT and CDR2 YENEEA. This CDR3 has 16 residues. CDR3 in amino acids: CASSFLTGLGTGELFF. The DNA of the CDR3 is TGTGCCAGCAGCTTCCTCACAGGGTTGGGCACCGGGGAGCTGTTTTTT.

The chain recombines TRBV6-6 with TRBJ2-7; D unresolved. This CDR3 comprises 12 residues. The germline CDR1 and CDR2 sequences are MNHNY and SVGAGI (reference sequence). The V gene lost 6 bases and the J gene lost 3 bases, with 9 bases spanning the gap. CDR3 sequence: CASSQLVYEQYF. Here the CDR3 DNA reads TGTGCCAGCAGCCAGCTAGTCTACGAGCAGTACTTC.